This TCR beta chain appears in the sequencing data of a study of T cell responses to AZD1222 COVID-19 vaccine. Turning to this clone: What it binds is unknown.

Trimming cost V 3 bases and J 5 bases; bases outside gene matches: 5. The CDR3 spans 14 residues. CDR1 and CDR2 from the germline V gene are SEHNR and FQNEAQ (reference sequence). Study findings and constraints: Among the donors, most were white British and more were female, and clonal diversity was possibly underestimated.

This table comes from immunoSEQ multiplex PCR, and its TCRdb copy is limited to in-frame clones, with some not included. The sample holds around 140,000 clones, roughly 90% seen once. The chain has TRBV7-9 and TRBJ1-1; 8 positions agree with TRBD1. This TCR derives from an adult in good health. Sequenced here: peripheral blood, sampled on day 0 of AZD1222 vaccination. The CDR3 coding sequence is TGTGCCAGCAGCTTGGCACAGGGGGGGACTGAAGCTTTCTTT. Its translation: CASSLAQGGTEAFF.